This T cell receptor beta chain originates from a study of CD8+CD57+ T cells in acquired aplastic anemia. Per germline, CDR1 SGHTA and CDR2 FQGNSA. The CDR3 contains 17 residues. With V trimmed by 1 base and J by 1 base, 9 bases remained unmatched. Study results and limitations: Patients had under 30 CD8+ CDR3 sequences in common with controls (the shared set).

This clonotype was counted many times. Its target is unknown. CD8+CD57+ cell expansion had been shown by flow cytometry in patients chosen for sequencing. TCR beta VDJ combinations and CDR3 sequences were profiled from genomic DNA. TCRdb re-called the reads through MiXCR, storing one row per CDR3 protein. The repertoire holds 180,000 or so distinct CDR3 sequences, with around half as singletons. Source material: sorted CD4+, CD8+, or CD8+CD57+ T cells (not recorded which) from PBMCs. The chain joins TRBV7-2 to TRBJ2-5; 7 bases map to TRBD2. The clonotype originates from a human donor with aplastic anemia. CDR3 amino acids: CASSLGPRAGLQETQYF. The CDR3 nucleotides are TGTGCCAGCAGCTTAGGTCCCCGAGCGGGACTCCAAGAGACCCAGTACTTC.